This T cell receptor beta chain was observed in a study of T-cell reconstitution after alpha-beta-depleted transplantation in children. During its preparation, the TCRbeta library received unique molecular identifiers. TCRdb used MiXCR to reprocess the PCR reads, holding one entry per CDR3 protein. The table lists 350,000 to 400,000 distinct CDR3 sequences, about an eighth of them singletons. Germline lookup yields CDR1 SGHDN and CDR2 FVKESK. The V and J ends lost 3 bases and 5 bases respectively, with 11 bases between them. The CDR3 is made up of 14 amino acids. The V and J genes are TRBV14 and TRBJ2-1, with D hard to call. The receptor comes from a human donor who donated a stem cell graft to a child with Fanconi anemia. The material sequenced was PBMCs, taken from the stem cell graft. CDR3 sequence: CASSQLLADNEQFF. The CDR3 DNA follows: TGTGCCAGCAGCCAGCTTTTGGCCGACAATGAGCAGTTCTTC. The full variable domain, in which reference TRBV14 and TRBJ2-1 provide the parts outside the CDR3, is EAGVTQFPSHSVIEKGQTVTLRCDPISGHDNLYWYRRVMGKEIKFLLHFVKESKQDESGMPNNRFLAERTGGTYSTLKVQPAELEDSGVYFCASSQLLADNEQFFGPGTRLTVL.